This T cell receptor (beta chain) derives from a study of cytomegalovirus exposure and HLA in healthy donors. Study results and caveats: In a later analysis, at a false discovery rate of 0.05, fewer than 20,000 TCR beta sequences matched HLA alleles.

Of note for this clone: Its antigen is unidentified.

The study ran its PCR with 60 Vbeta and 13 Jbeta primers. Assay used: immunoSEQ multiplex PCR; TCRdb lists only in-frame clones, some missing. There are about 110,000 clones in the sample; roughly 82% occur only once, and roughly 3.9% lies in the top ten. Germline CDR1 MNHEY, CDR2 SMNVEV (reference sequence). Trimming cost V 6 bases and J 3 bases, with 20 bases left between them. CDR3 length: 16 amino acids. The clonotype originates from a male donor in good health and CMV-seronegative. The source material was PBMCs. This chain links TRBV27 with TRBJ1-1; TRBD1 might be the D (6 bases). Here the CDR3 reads CASRLYSQGSYTEAFF. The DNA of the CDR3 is TGTGCCAGCAGACTTTACTCACAGGGTTCATACACTGAAGCTTTCTTT.